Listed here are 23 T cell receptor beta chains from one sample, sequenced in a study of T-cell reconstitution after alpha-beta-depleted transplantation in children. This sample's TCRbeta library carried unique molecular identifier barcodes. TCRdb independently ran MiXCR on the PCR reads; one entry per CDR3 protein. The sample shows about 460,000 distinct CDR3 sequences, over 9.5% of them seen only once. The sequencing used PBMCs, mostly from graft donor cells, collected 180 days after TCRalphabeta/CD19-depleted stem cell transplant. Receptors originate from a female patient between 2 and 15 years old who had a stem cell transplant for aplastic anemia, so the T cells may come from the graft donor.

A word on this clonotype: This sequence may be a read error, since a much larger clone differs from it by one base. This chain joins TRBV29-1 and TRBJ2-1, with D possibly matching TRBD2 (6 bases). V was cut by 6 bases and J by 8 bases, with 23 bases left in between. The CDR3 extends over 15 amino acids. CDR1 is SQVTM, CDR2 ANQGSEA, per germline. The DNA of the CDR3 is TGCAGCGTCGCGGTGCGGCTAGCGAGTTACCATGAGCAGTTCTTC. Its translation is CSVAVRLASYHEQFF.

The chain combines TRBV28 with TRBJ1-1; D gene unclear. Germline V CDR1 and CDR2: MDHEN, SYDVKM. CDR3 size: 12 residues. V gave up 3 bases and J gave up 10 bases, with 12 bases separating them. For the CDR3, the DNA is TGTGCCAGCAGTTTGCCTCACGACGGAGCTTTCTTT. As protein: CASSLPHDGAFF.

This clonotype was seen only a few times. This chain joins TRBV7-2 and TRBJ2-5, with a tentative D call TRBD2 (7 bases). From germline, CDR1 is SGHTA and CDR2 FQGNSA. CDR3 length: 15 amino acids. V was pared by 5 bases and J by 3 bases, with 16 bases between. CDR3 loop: CASSQGGGGEETQYF. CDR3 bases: TGTGCCAGCAGCCAAGGGGGAGGGGGGGAAGAGACCCAGTACTTC.

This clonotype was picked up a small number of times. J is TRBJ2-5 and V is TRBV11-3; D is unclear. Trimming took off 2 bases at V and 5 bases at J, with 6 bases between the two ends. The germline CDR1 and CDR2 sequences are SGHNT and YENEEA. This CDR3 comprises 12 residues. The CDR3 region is CASSLSAETQYF. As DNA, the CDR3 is TGTGCCAGCAGCTTATCTGCGGAGACCCAGTACTTC. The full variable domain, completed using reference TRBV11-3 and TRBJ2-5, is EAGVVQSPRYKIIEKKQPVAFWCNPISGHNTLYWYLQNLGQGPELLIRYENEEAVDDSQLPKDRFSAERLKGVDSTLKIQPAELGDSAVYLCASSLSAETQYFGPGTRLLVL.

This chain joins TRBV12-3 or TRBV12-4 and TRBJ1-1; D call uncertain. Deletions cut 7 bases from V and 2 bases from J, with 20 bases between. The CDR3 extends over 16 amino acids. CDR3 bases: TGTGCCAGCAATACCTCGGGCCAGGCTATTAACACTGAAGCTTTCTTT. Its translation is CASNTSGQAINTEAFF.

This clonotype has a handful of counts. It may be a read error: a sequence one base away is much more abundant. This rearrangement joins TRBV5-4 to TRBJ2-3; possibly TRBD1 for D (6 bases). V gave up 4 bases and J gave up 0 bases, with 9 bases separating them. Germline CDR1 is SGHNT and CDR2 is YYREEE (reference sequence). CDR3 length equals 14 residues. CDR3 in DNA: TGTGCCAGCAGCCACGGGACAAGCACAGATACGCAGTATTTT. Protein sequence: CASSHGTSTDTQYF.

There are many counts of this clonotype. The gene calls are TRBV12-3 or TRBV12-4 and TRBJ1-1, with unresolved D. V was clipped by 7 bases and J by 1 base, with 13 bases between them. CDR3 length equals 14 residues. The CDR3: CASTRLFGNTEAFF. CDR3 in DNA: TGTGCCAGCACCCGACTTTTTGGGAACACTGAAGCTTTCTTT.

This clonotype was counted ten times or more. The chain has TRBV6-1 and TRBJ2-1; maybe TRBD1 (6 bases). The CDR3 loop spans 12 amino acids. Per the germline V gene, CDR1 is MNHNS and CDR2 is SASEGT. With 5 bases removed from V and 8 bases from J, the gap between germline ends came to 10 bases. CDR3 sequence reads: CASSLKGDEQFF. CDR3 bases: TGTGCCAGCAGTCTTAAGGGGGATGAGCAGTTCTTC.

The DNA for the CDR3 is TGCGCCAGCAGCCCTACCGCCCGGACAGGGTGGACCGGGGAGCTGTTTTTT. Residues: CASSPTARTGWTGELFF. The chain couples TRBV5-1 to TRBJ2-2; 8 bases agree with TRBD1. J lost 5 bases, V lost 4 bases, and 13 bases had no gene match. CDR1 SGHRS and CDR2 YFSETQ come from the germline V gene. The CDR3 loop spans 17 amino acids.

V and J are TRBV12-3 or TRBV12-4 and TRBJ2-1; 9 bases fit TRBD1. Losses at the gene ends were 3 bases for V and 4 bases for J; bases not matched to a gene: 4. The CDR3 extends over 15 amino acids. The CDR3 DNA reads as TGTGCCAGCAGTTTTCAGGGACAGGGTTACAATGAGCAGTTCTTC. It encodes CASSFQGQGYNEQFF.

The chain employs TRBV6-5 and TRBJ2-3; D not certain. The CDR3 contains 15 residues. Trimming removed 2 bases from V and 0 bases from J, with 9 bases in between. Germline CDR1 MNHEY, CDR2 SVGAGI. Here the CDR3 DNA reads TGTGCCAGCAGTTACCATATCACTAGCACAGATACGCAGTATTTT. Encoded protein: CASSYHITSTDTQYF.

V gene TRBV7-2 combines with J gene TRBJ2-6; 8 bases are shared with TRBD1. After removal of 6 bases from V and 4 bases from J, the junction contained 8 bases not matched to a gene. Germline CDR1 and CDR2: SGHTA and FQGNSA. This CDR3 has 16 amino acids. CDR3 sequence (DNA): TGTGCCAGCAGATCAGGACAGGGCTCCGGGGCCAACGTCCTGACTTTC. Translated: CASRSGQGSGANVLTF. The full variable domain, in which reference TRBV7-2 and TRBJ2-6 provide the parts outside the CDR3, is GAGVSQSPSNKVTEKGKDVELRCDPISGHTALYWYRQSLGQGLEFLIYFQGNSAPDKSGLPSDRFSAERTGGSVSTLTIQRTQQEDSAVYLCASRSGQGSGANVLTFGAGSRLTVL.

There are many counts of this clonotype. CDR3 in DNA: TGTGCCAGCAGCTTAGGGGCAGGGGGCTTCTACGAGCAGTACTTC. It is translated as CASSLGAGGFYEQYF. The chain links TRBV7-6 to TRBJ2-7; 8 bases agree with TRBD1. V lost 1 base and J lost 3; bases outside the gene matches: 5. CDR1 and CDR2 from the germline V gene are SGHVS and FNYEAQ. The CDR3 spans 15 residues.

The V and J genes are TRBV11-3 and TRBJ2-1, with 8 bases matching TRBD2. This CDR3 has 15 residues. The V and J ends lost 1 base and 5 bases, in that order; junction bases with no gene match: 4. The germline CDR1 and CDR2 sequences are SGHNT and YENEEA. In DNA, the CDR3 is TGTGCCAGCAGCTTAGGCGGGAGGCCCCACAATGAGCAGTTCTTC. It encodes CASSLGGRPHNEQFF.

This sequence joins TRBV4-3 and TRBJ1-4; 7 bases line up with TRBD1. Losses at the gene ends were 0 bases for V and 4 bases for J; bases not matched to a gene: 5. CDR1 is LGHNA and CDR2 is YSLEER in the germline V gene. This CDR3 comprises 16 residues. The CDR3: CASSQEPGTDNEKLFF. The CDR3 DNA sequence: TGCGCCAGCAGCCAAGAGCCCGGGACAGATAATGAAAAACTGTTTTTT.

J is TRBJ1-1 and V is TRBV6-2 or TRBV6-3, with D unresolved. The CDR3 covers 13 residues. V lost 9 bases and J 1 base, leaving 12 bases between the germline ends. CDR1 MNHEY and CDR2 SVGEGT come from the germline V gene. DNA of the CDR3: TGTGCCAGTGATGGTTGGTCGAACACTGAAGCTTTCTTT. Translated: CASDGWSNTEAFF.

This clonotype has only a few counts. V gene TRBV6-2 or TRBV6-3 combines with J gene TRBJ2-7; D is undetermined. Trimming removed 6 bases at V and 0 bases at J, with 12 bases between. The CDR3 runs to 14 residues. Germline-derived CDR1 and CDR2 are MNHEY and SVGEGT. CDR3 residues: CASSLWRNSYEQYF. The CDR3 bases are TGTGCCAGCAGCCTCTGGCGGAACTCCTACGAGCAGTACTTC.

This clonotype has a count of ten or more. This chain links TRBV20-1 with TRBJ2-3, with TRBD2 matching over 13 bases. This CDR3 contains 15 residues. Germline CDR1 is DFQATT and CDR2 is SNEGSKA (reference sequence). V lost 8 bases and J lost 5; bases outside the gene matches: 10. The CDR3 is CSLRTSGSLGDTQYF. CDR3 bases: TGCAGTCTTCGGACTAGCGGGAGTCTAGGAGATACGCAGTATTTT.

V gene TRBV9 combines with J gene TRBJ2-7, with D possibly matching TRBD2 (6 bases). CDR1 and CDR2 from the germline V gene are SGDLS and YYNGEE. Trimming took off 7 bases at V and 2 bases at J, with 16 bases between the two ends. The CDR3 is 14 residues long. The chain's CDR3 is CASPWGGVPYEQYF. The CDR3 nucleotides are TGTGCCAGCCCCTGGGGCGGGGTCCCCTACGAGCAGTACTTC. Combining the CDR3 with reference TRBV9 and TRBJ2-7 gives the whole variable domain DSGVTQTPKHLITATGQRVTLRCSPRSGDLSVYWYQQSLDQGLQFLIQYYNGEERAKGNILERFSAQQFPDLHSELNLSSLELGDSALYFCASPWGGVPYEQYFGPGTRLTVT.

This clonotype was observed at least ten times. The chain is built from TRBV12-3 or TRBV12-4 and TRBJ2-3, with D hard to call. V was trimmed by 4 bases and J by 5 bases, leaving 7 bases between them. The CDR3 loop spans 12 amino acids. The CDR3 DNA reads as TGTGCCAGCAGTTATCCCCGAGATACGCAGTATTTT. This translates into CASSYPRDTQYF.

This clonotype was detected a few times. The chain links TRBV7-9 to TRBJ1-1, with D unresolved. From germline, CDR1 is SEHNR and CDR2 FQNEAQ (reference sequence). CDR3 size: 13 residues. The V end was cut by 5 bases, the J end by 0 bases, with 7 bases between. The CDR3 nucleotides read TGTGCCAGCAGCAACACAATGAACACTGAAGCTTTCTTT. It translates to CASSNTMNTEAFF.

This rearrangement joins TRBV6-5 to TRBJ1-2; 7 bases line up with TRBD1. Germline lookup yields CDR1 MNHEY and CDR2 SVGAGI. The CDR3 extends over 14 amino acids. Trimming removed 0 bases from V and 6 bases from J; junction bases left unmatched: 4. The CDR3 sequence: CASSYSTGIDGYTF. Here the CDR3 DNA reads TGTGCCAGCAGTTACTCGACAGGGATTGATGGCTACACCTTC.

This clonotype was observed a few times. CDR3 residues: CASSLADRGGIQYF. In DNA, the CDR3 is TGCGCCAGCAGCTTGGCCGACAGGGGAGGCATTCAGTACTTC. The chain recombines TRBV5-1 with TRBJ2-4, with TRBD1 matching over 8 bases. CDR1 SGHRS and CDR2 YFSETQ come from the germline V gene. CDR3 length equals 14 residues. V was clipped by 0 bases and J by 9 bases; unmatched bases: 5.